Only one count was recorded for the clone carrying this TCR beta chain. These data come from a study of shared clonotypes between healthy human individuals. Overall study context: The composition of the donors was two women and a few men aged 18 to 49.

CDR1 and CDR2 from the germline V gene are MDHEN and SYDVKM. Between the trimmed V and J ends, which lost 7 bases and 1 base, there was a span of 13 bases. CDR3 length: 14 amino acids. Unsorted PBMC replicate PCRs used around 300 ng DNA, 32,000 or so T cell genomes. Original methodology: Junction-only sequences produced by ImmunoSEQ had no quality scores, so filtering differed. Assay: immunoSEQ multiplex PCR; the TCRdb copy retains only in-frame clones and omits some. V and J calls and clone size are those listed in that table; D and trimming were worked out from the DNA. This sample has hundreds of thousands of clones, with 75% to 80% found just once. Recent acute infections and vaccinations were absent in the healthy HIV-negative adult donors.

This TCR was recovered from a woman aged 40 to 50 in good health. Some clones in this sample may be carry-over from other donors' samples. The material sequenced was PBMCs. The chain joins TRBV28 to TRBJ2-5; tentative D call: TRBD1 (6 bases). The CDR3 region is CASTRDKFQETQYF. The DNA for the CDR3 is TGTGCCAGCACCCGGGACAAGTTCCAAGAGACCCAGTACTTC.